This entry lists 3 T cell receptor beta chains sequenced from one sample in a study of regulatory T cells in long-lasting Graves disease. Described time point: persistent/refractory GD, antithyroid drugs over 5 years with positive TRAb. The TCR library was made from RNA extracted from PBMCs. Building the TCR beta libraries relied on iRepertoire HTBI primers, and CDR3 regions underwent Arm-PCR. A single record per CDR3 protein comes from TCRdb applying MiXCR to the multiplex PCR reads. Seen here are over 350,000 distinct CDR3 sequences, less than 25% observed once, and the top ten hold 20% to 25%. The specimen was peripheral blood mononuclear cells (PBMCs), collected when the disease was refractory, from a patient treated with antithyroid drugs. These receptor sequences come from a female donor with Graves disease.

This clonotype was recorded many times. The chain is built from TRBV28 and TRBJ1-5, with D tentatively TRBD1 (6 bases). V lost 7 bases to trimming and J lost 6 bases, with 16 bases between them. The CDR3 sequence is 14 residues long. Germline assignment: CDR1 MDHEN and CDR2 SYDVKM. Here the CDR3 DNA reads TGTGCCAGCACTCCCCAAGGGGGTCCTCAGCCCCAGCATTTT. Translating it yields CASTPQGGPQPQHF.

The rearrangement joins TRBV7-9 to TRBJ1-2, with D uncertain. Germline V gives CDR1 SEHNR, CDR2 FQNEAQ (reference sequence). The CDR3 loop spans 14 amino acids. With 5 bases removed from V and 0 bases from J, the gap between germline ends came to 10 bases. The CDR3 protein is CASSPRSANYGYTF. The CDR3 DNA reads TGTGCCAGCAGCCCTCGAAGTGCTAACTATGGCTACACCTTC.

This clonotype showed up many times. The V gene is TRBV12-3 or TRBV12-4, the J gene TRBJ2-5; 7 bases match TRBD1. The V and J ends lost 6 bases and 11 bases, in that order; junction bases with no gene match: 6. The CDR3 contains 11 residues. CDR3 DNA: TGTGCCAGCAGCCTGGACAGGTGGCAGTACTTC. It encodes CASSLDRWQYF.